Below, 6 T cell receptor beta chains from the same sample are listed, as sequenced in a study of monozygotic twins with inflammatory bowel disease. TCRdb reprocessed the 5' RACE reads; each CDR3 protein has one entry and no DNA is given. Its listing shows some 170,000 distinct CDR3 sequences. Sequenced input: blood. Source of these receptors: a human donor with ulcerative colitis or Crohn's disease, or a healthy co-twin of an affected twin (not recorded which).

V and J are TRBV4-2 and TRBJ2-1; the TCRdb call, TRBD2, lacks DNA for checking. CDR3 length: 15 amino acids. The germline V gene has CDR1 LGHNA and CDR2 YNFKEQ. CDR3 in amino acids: CASSLAGQGGNEQFF.

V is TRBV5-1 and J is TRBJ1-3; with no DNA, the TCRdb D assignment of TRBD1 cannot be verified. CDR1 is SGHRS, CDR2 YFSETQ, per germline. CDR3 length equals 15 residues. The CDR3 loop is CASSRTPGPGNTIYF.

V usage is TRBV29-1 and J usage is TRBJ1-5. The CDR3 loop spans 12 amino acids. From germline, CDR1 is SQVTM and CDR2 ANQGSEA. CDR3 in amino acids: CSVGSRDQPQHF.

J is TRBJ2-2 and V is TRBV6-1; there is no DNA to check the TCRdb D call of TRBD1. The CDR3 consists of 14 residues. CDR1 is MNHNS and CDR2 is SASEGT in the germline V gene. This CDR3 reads CASNNQGRTGELFF.

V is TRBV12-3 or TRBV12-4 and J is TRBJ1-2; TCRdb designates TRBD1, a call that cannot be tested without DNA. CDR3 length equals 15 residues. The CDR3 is CASSLTGGAGYGYTF.

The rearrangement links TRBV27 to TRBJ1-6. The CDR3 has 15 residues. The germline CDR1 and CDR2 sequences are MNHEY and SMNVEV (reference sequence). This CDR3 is CASSPHRDENSPLHF.